This T cell receptor (beta chain) was observed in a study of cytomegalovirus exposure and HLA in healthy donors (dated by TCRdb to between 2016 and 2019). Some background on the complete study: An earlier analysis of some 620 of the donors reported roughly 300 Gb of sequence data and 95 million to 120 million unique TCR beta sequences obtained from roughly 180 million T cells. The T cell repertoires of roughly 660 subjects were profiled by immunosequencing and related to cytomegalovirus serostatus. Every repertoire in the discovery cohort had been generated on one and the same sequencing platform. A later genetic analysis used genome-wide SNP genotypes for about three fifths of the 666 donors, treating that subset as a discovery cohort. In addition to the first cohort of approximately 670 subjects, a separate validation cohort of over 90 different subjects was used. Donor age, sex, ethnicity and CMV serostatus were compiled alongside the repertoire data. About five DR-DQ haplotypes were treated as single units for association and clustering because of strong linkage in the cohort. Of the 300 to 450 genotyped donors, about 80% fell in the genetic ancestry cluster associated with self-reported Caucasian donors. The later analysis used no new phenotypic data to find candidate immune exposures, relying instead on TCR beta sequences and their occurrence across donors. A later analysis re-analyzed previously published TCR beta repertoires from 600 to 850 donors and added high-resolution HLA genotyping to study TCR occurrence patterns. The study aimed to test whether signatures of past pathogen exposure could be identified by cataloging public T cell receptors. Class I and class II HLA loci were covered by the typing at four-digit resolution. Roughly 290 gigabases of sequencing data and around 80 million unique TCR sequences made up an early release that covered 500 to 650 HLA-typed donors. To predict cytomegalovirus infection status, the study brought together high-throughput TCR immunosequencing, statistical association of individual TCRs with disease status, and machine learning. Across under 500 genotyped donors of the cohort, an average of about 240,000 unique TCR beta nucleotide sequences per donor were sequenced, and around 19% of those sequences were non-productive. The number of typed donors differed by locus: about 629-630 for A, B, C, DRB1 and DQB1; approximately 520 for DQA1; approximately 600 for DPA1; and about 450 for DPB1. An earlier analysis of fewer than 700 of the donors applied high-throughput TCR beta sequencing to assess whether each TCR beta V gene segment acted as functional or pseudogenic. General conclusions and limits of the study: When HLA alleles, especially DR and DQ, strongly co-occurred, attributing TCR associations to individual alleles was difficult. In a later genetic analysis, a missense DCLRE1C variant was associated with V-gene and J-gene trimming of TCR beta chains, and the association was replicated in an independent cohort. An earlier analysis of approximately 540 of the donors showed that most TCR beta V segments appeared in productive rearrangements either about 90% or about 30% of the time, which broadly matched IMGT annotations. Because HLA typing was unavailable for some donors at each locus, only the typed subset was used in association tests. Only TCR beta chains were sequenced in this cohort, and the absence of alpha or paired-chain data limited detectable features. In vitro tests confirmed that a few of the cytomegalovirus-associated TCR beta chains recognize cytomegalovirus antigens. Correlated functional status among segregating V segments might reflect linkage disequilibrium, but an unknown experimental factor could not be ruled out. In the study, around 150 TCR beta chains were listed as associated with cytomegalovirus. A group of highly shared sequence variants was considered likely to be a technical artifact of the sequencing pipeline. The presence/absence analyses assumed that sequencing depth was roughly uniform across donors, and that assumption may not be true. In a later analysis, the rate of TCR association differed among HLA loci, with DRB1 alleles having the most associated TCRs and HLA-C alleles having the fewest. A further reported finding was that TCR beta sequences accurately predicted the HLA-A and HLA-B alleles for most subjects in the first cohort. Some IMGT-functional V segments, including TRBV6-2 and TRBV6-3, could not be told apart with the 87-base-pair reads, so those segments were excluded. It was suggested by the authors that the approach could potentially be generalized to other disease states and immunological phenotypes. In a later genetic analysis, fewer N-insertions in productive TCRs were reported among donors in an Asian-associated ancestry cluster than the approximately 710-donor mean. A later analysis associated 15,000 to 20,000 TCR beta sequences with specific HLA alleles at a false discovery rate of 0.05. Most TCR sequences were seen in very few donors, while some public TCRs were found in many individuals. Immune exposure information for the cohort was limited to CMV serostatus. A later analysis reported that several top co-occurrence clusters appeared linked to parvovirus B19, influenza, CMV and Epstein-Barr virus. Cytomegalovirus status was reported to be diagnosed by the classifier with high specificity and sensitivity in both the original and validation cohorts. Compared with equally common non-associated chains, HLA-associated TCR beta chains in a later analysis were more clonally expanded and had lower generation probabilities. A later analysis found that most CMV-associated TCR beta chains appeared HLA-restricted, with HLA associations seemingly driven largely by CMV exposure. About 15 rarely observed V segments, including chromosome 9 orphons, were excluded from the earlier analysis of some 590 of the donors because counts were too low.

From its cysteine to its phenylalanine, the CDR3 spans 14 amino acids. Just the 42-base CDR3 DNA is kept, in frame starting at base 1. Trimming takes 2 bases off V and 5 bases off J; junction bases not matched to a gene: 4. The CDR1 and CDR2 encoded by the germline V gene are SGHRS and YFSETQ. Library method: the immunoSEQ multiplex PCR assay. The multiplex PCR relied on a mix of 60 forward primers for TCR Vbeta segments and 13 reverse primers for TCR Jbeta segments. Amplification of the CDR3 region of rearranged TCR beta genes was performed with a multiplex PCR assay on genomic DNA. Amplified TCR beta libraries were sequenced as 87-base-pair reads on the Illumina HiSeq System. On the study's bioinformatics: A later analysis counted approximately 74 million unique TCR beta chains across the roughly 700 repertoires, and roughly 11 million of these chains were shared by at least two donors. To remove PCR and sequencing errors, raw reads were error-corrected and collapsed into unique sequences using a nearest-neighbor algorithm that merged closely related sequences. V, D and J gene segments were assigned by aligning CDR3 sequences to IMGT reference sequences. Each retained sequence needed at least a six-nucleotide match to both a V gene segment and a J gene segment. Rearrangements were called productive when the CDR3 lacked stop codons and stayed in frame with V and J; all others were non-productive. Following IMGT convention, CDR3 was defined as the stretch from the second conserved V-encoded cysteine to the conserved J-encoded phenylalanine. In an earlier analysis of roughly 580 of the donors, sequences lacking an unambiguous match to a single V gene segment were excluded. An earlier analysis of about 590 of the donors classified V segments as functional when productive rearrangements were above 56.7% and as segregating when the standard deviation between donors was above 5%. A statistical classification framework was built for diagnosing cytomegalovirus status from the catalog of TCR beta chain sequences. In a later analysis, V and J genes were assigned by comparing TCR nucleotide sequences against IMGT/GENE-DB human TR gene sequences. A later analysis assigned CDR3 sequences and most-parsimonious VDJ recombination scenarios with the TCRdist pipeline. In a later analysis, each TCR beta chain was defined by its CDR3 amino acid sequence together with its V-gene family, and reads lacking a unique V-gene family were excluded. To address suspected cross-contamination and a sequencing artifact, a later analysis removed several hundred highly shared, low-generation-probability nucleotide sequences. In a later analysis, a clonal expansion index for each public chain was calculated from normalized within-repertoire ranks of inferred template counts. In a later analysis, generation probabilities were computed using a VDJ recombination model fitted to out-of-frame rearrangements, and the results were checked against IGoR. In a later analysis, hypergeometric tests were used to score TCR-TCR, TCR-HLA and TCR-CMV co-occurrence, with a repertoire-size bias correction applied to TCR pairs. A later analysis estimated false discovery rates by permuting HLA or CMV assignments 20 times. In a later analysis, co-occurring TCRs were grouped with DBSCAN, and TCRdist sequence similarity was added when clustering was performed within HLA-allele-positive subsets. Repertoires with fewer than 30,000 or more than 120,000 public chains, plus five repertoires with anomalous nucleotide sharing, were excluded from co-occurrence clustering. In TCRdb, the immuneACCESS table is reduced to in-frame sequences with V and J assigned. These tables do not hold every clone; where another copy was compared, an unresolved V gene accounts for under half, and the others remain unexplained. The V and J calls and the clone size are those of that table, but D and trimming were determined from the DNA. Counted in this sample were 95,000 to 150,000 clones; approximately 80% of them appeared once. The leading ten clones occupy 9.5% to 15% of the sample.

Note on this clone: Its target antigen remains unknown. Qualities for individual bases were not recorded, and no much larger clone is one base off.

In total, over 600 healthy bone marrow donors made up the cohort. Cohort members were all nominally healthy when sampled, although unrecorded immune exposures were likely present. The donor tested CMV seropositive, placing the donor among the approximately 290 seropositive members of the cohort. A peripheral blood sample was collected from each donor, and TCR beta sequencing was performed on peripheral blood mononuclear cells. The Qiagen DNeasy Blood Extraction Kit was used to extract genomic DNA from the blood cell samples. The sequenced sample consisted of PBMCs. This clonotype was sampled from a middle-aged woman in good health and CMV-seropositive. The chain joins TRBV5-1 to TRBJ2-1, with TRBD2 identical over 7 junction bases. The CDR3 reads CASSFSGPHNEQFF. The sequenced DNA: TGCGCCAGCAGCTTTAGCGGGCCCCACAATGAGCAGTTCTTC.